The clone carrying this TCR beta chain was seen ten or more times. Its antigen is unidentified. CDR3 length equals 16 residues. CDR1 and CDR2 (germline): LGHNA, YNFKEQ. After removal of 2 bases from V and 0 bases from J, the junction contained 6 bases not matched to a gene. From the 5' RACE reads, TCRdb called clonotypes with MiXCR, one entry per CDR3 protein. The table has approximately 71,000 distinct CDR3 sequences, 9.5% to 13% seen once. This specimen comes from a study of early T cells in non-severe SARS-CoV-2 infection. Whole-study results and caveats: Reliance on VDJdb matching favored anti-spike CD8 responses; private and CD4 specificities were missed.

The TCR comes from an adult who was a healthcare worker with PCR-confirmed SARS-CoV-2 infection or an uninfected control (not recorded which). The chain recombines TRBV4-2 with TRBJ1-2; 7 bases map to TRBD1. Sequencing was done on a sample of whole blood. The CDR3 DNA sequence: TGTGCCAGCAGCCAAAAAACCGGGACAGCTAACTATGGCTACACCTTC. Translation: CASSQKTGTANYGYTF.